Here is one TCR beta chain with its context. Its specificity is unknown. This record comes from a study of T cell responses to AZD1222 COVID-19 vaccine. Study-wide results and limits: Among the donors, most were white British and more were female, and clonal diversity was possibly underestimated.

Sequencing used immunoSEQ multiplex PCR; TCRdb keeps in-frame clones, though not all of them. The data show about 120,000 clones, roughly 90% seen once. The CDR3 is 15 amino acids. The germline V gene encodes CDR1 MDHEN and CDR2 SYDVKM. V lost 5 bases to trimming and J lost 3 bases; unmatched junction nucleotides: 8. This chain links TRBV28 with TRBJ1-1; 8 bases align to TRBD1. This receptor was taken from an adult who received the AZD1222 COVID-19 vaccine. Specimen: peripheral blood, collected 28 days after the second AZD1222 dose. The CDR3 region is CASSPRTGQYTEAFF. The CDR3 bases are TGTGCCAGCAGTCCCCGGACAGGGCAGTACACTGAAGCTTTCTTT.